One and the same sample provided the 8 T cell receptor beta chains below, sequenced in a study of blood T cell repertoires in COVID-19. Sequencing used immunoSEQ multiplex PCR; TCRdb keeps in-frame clones, though not all of them. The sample carries 200,000 to 250,000 clones, 75% to 85% recorded once. What was sequenced was peripheral blood. These TCRs come from a woman of 80 years or more with COVID-19, enrolled during active disease.

The chain's CDR3 is CASSLDGWNTEAFF. CDR3 bases: TGTGCCAGCAGCTTGGATGGCTGGAACACTGAAGCTTTCTTT. The chain carries TRBV5-6 and TRBJ1-1; D ambiguous. V dropped 0 bases and J dropped 1 base, with 7 bases sitting between them. The germline V gene encodes CDR1 SGHDT and CDR2 YYEEEE. This CDR3 has 14 residues.

The V and J genes are TRBV27 and TRBJ1-2; 9 bases are shared with TRBD1. The V and J ends lost 5 bases and 5 bases, in that order; junction bases with no gene match: 3. This CDR3 is 13 amino acids long. The germline gives CDR1 MNHEY, CDR2 SMNVEV (reference sequence). The CDR3 DNA is TGTGCCAGCAGTCCGGGACAGGGATATGGCTACACCTTC. This gives the protein CASSPGQGYGYTF.

CDR3 DNA: TGTGCCAGCAGCTTCCGGACAGTGAACACTGAAGCTTTCTTT. It codes for CASSFRTVNTEAFF. The chain links TRBV5-4 to TRBJ1-1; a weak D match, TRBD1 (6 bases). CDR1 and CDR2 from the germline V gene are SGHNT and YYREEE (reference sequence). The CDR3 is 14 residues long. Trimming took off 2 bases at V and 0 bases at J, with 8 bases between the two ends.

This clone was found many times. This sequence joins TRBV27 and TRBJ2-7, with TRBD2 matching over 9 bases. V lost 5 bases and J lost 3; bases outside the gene matches: 5. This CDR3 contains 14 residues. Per the germline V gene, CDR1 is MNHEY and CDR2 is SMNVEV (reference sequence). CDR3 region: CASSPSGALYEQYF. In DNA form, the CDR3 reads TGTGCCAGCAGTCCTAGCGGGGCCCTCTACGAGCAGTACTTC.

This rearrangement joins TRBV7-3 to TRBJ2-1; maybe TRBD1 (6 bases). V lost 1 base and J lost 10, with 14 bases in between. Germline V gives CDR1 SGHTA, CDR2 FQGTGA. The CDR3 sequence is 14 residues long. CDR3 DNA: TGTGCCAGCAGCTTAATAGGGGGTGGTACAGAGCAGTTCTTC. It translates to CASSLIGGGTEQFF.

The chain recombines TRBV4-2 with TRBJ1-4; TRBD1 is a possible D gene (6 bases). Germline loops: CDR1 LGHNA, CDR2 YNFKEQ. V lost 1 base, J lost 2 bases, and 11 bases lay in between. This CDR3 has 16 residues. CDR3 coding DNA: TGTGCCAGCAGCCAAGCTGCGGGGGCGACTAATGAAAAACTGTTTTTT. The encoded protein is CASSQAAGATNEKLFF.

This clone showed up just once. This sequence joins TRBV7-3 and TRBJ2-3, with 8 nucleotides matching TRBD2. Germline CDR1 SGHTA, CDR2 FQGTGA. Trimming at V came to 10 bases and at J to 1 base, leaving 13 bases not matched to a gene. The CDR3 length is 16 residues. DNA of the CDR3: TGTGCCACTGGGCTGGCGGGAGGCTGGGGCACAGATACGCAGTATTTT. Its translation is CATGLAGGWGTDTQYF.

The rearrangement links TRBV5-5 to TRBJ1-4; D unresolved. Germline-derived CDR1 and CDR2 are SGHKS and YYEKEE (reference sequence). The V gene lost 1 base and the J gene lost 0 bases, with 13 bases spanning the gap. The CDR3 is 17 residues long. CDR3 nucleotide sequence: TGTGCCAGCAGCTTGCTGGGGAGGCCCGCAACTAATGAAAAACTGTTTTTT. Amino acid sequence: CASSLLGRPATNEKLFF. The complete variable domain, with remaining parts taken from reference TRBV5-5 and TRBJ1-4, reads DAGVTQSPTHLIKTRGQQVTLRCSPISGHKSVSWYQQVLGQGPQFIFQYYEKEERGRGNFPDRFSARQFPNYSSELNVNALLLGDSALYLCASSLLGRPATNEKLFFGSGTQLSVL.